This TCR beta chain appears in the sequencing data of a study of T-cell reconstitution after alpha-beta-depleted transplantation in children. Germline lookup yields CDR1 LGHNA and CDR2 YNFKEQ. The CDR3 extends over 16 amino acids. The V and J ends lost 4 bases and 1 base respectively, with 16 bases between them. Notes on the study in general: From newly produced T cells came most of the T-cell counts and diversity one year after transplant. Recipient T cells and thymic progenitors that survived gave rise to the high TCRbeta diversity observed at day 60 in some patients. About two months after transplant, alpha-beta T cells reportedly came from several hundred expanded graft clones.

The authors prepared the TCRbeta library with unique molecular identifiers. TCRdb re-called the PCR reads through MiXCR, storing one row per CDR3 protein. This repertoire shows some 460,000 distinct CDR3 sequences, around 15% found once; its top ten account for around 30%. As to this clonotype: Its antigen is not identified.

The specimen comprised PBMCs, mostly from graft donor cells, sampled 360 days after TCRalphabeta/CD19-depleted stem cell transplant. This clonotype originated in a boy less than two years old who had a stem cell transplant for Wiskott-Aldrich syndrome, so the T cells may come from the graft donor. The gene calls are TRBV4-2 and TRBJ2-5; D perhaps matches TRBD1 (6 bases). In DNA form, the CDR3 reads TGTGCCAGCAGCCGCGTTCCGACAGGCCCCCAAGAGACCCAGTACTTC. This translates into CASSRVPTGPQETQYF.